This T cell receptor beta chain came from a study of sequential checkpoint blockade in melanoma. Study details: Arm A got nivolumab then ipilimumab; arm B the reverse, 1:1.

Generated by immunoSEQ multiplex PCR, the TCRdb table keeps only in-frame clones and is missing some. The sample includes roughly 3,100 clones, 20% to 25% of them seen just once. Germline V lookup: CDR1 SGHNT, CDR2 YENEEA. Trimming removed 3 bases at V and 1 base at J, with 22 bases between. The CDR3 has 18 amino acids. Sample treatment: randomized to nivolumab then ipilimumab (arm A) or the reverse (arm B). DNA-damaging chemotherapy had not been given to any patient beforehand. The receptor comes from a human donor with melanoma. The chain carries TRBV11-3 and TRBJ2-7; D is perhaps TRBD1 (6 bases). Sequencing was performed on tumor tissue (inferred from file names), taken from a patient given nivolumab and ipilimumab in sequence. In nucleotides, the CDR3 is TGTGCCAGCAGCTTTCGCCTAAGGACAGACCCTACTTCCTACGAGCAGTACTTC. Its protein is CASSFRLRTDPTSYEQYF.